A selection of T cell receptor beta chains follows, all from one sample in a study of cytomegalovirus exposure and HLA in healthy donors. Here immunoSEQ multiplex PCR was the method, and the copy in TCRdb shows in-frame clones only, minus some. Of 250,000 to 350,000 clones in the sample, roughly 90% were seen once. Material for sequencing was PBMCs. These receptors originate from a man aged 25 to 45 in good health and CMV-seronegative. CDR3s include the opening cysteine and the closing phenylalanine or tryptophan. The D gene is left open where the match is weak. Size is stated for part of the rows, as once, few or many counts, or as a class when the clone is expanded.

clone size: -; CDR3 length: 13; D gene: -; J gene: TRBJ2-7; V gene: TRBV19; CDR3 protein: CASSRGLRDEQYF; CDR3 DNA: TGTGCCAGTAGCCGAGGGCTGAGGGACGAGCAGTACTTC
clone size: -; CDR3 length: 17; D gene: -; J gene: TRBJ2-7; V gene: TRBV19; CDR3 protein: CASSIEGGGRGLYEQYF; CDR3 DNA: TGTGCCAGTAGTATCGAGGGGGGCGGACGGGGACTATACGAGCAGTACTTC
clone size: -; CDR3 length: 12; D gene: -; J gene: TRBJ1-2; V gene: TRBV6-5; CDR3 protein: CASSYVVEGYTF; CDR3 DNA: TGTGCCAGCAGTTACGTGGTTGAGGGCTACACCTTC
clone size: -; CDR3 length: 15; D gene: -; J gene: TRBJ2-3; V gene: TRBV5-4; CDR3 protein: CASSLVSSSTDTQYF; CDR3 DNA: TGTGCCAGCAGCTTGGTTAGCAGTAGCACAGATACGCAGTATTTT
clone size: -; CDR3 length: 15; D gene: -; J gene: TRBJ2-3; V gene: TRBV30; CDR3 protein: CAWSLAGARTDTQYF; CDR3 DNA: TGTGCCTGGAGTCTTGCGGGGGCCCGCACAGATACGCAGTATTTT
clone size: -; CDR3 length: 14; D gene: TRBD1; J gene: TRBJ1-2; V gene: TRBV7-2; CDR3 protein: CASSADRANYGYTF; CDR3 DNA: TGTGCCAGCAGCGCCGACAGGGCTAACTATGGCTACACCTTC
clone size: -; CDR3 length: 17; D gene: TRBD2; J gene: TRBJ2-4; V gene: TRBV4-3; CDR3 protein: CASSQDLASGGENIQYF; CDR3 DNA: TGCGCCAGCAGCCAAGATCTGGCTAGCGGGGGGGAAAACATTCAGTACTTC
clone size: -; CDR3 length: 17; D gene: TRBD1; J gene: TRBJ2-2; V gene: TRBV27; CDR3 protein: CASSLSMGDRNTGELFF; CDR3 DNA: TGTGCCAGCAGTTTATCAATGGGGGACAGGAATACCGGGGAGCTGTTTTTT
clone size: -; CDR3 length: 15; D gene: TRBD2; J gene: TRBJ2-5; V gene: TRBV7-9; CDR3 protein: CASSQEGSGGETQYF; CDR3 DNA: TGTGCCAGCAGCCAAGAAGGAAGCGGGGGAGAGACCCAGTACTTC
clone size: once; CDR3 length: 15; D gene: -; J gene: TRBJ2-2; V gene: TRBV10-1; CDR3 protein: CASSEVPGDTGELFF; CDR3 DNA: TGCGCCAGCAGTGAAGTCCCAGGGGACACCGGGGAGCTGTTTTTT
clone size: -; CDR3 length: 17; D gene: TRBD2; J gene: TRBJ2-1; V gene: TRBV28; CDR3 protein: CASSPPNSGGSYNEQFF; CDR3 DNA: TGTGCCAGCAGTCCCCCGAATAGCGGGGGGTCTTACAATGAGCAGTTCTTC
clone size: -; CDR3 length: 14; D gene: -; J gene: TRBJ1-1; V gene: TRBV27; CDR3 protein: CASSFRDTNTEAFF; CDR3 DNA: TGTGCCAGCAGTTTTCGGGACACGAACACTGAAGCTTTCTTT
clone size: few; CDR3 length: 15; D gene: TRBD1; J gene: TRBJ2-7; V gene: TRBV4-1; CDR3 protein: CASSQRPGQGGPQYF; CDR3 DNA: TGCGCCAGCAGCCAAAGACCGGGACAGGGGGGTCCGCAGTACTTC
clone size: -; CDR3 length: 15; D gene: TRBD1; J gene: TRBJ2-7; V gene: TRBV27; CDR3 protein: CASSLSGTGPYEQYF; CDR3 DNA: TGTGCCAGCAGTTTATCCGGGACAGGGCCCTACGAGCAGTACTTC
clone size: once; CDR3 length: 13; D gene: -; J gene: TRBJ2-3; V gene: TRBV7-6; CDR3 protein: CASSRDWTDTQYF; CDR3 DNA: TGTGCCAGCAGCCGCGACTGGACAGATACGCAGTATTTT
clone size: -; CDR3 length: 14; D gene: -; J gene: TRBJ2-7; V gene: TRBV10-3; CDR3 protein: CAIRWGSGNYEQYF; CDR3 DNA: TGTGCCATCAGATGGGGTAGCGGAAACTACGAGCAGTACTTC
clone size: -; CDR3 length: 10; D gene: -; J gene: TRBJ1-1; V gene: TRBV29-1; CDR3 protein: CSGANTEAFF; CDR3 DNA: TGCAGCGGGGCAAACACTGAAGCTTTCTTT
clone size: -; CDR3 length: 12; D gene: -; J gene: TRBJ2-7; V gene: TRBV18; CDR3 protein: CASSRGELEQYF; CDR3 DNA: TGTGCCAGCTCACGAGGCGAGCTCGAGCAGTACTTC
clone size: -; CDR3 length: 13; D gene: -; J gene: TRBJ1-2; V gene: TRBV7-9; CDR3 protein: CASSFTGLGGYTF; CDR3 DNA: TGTGCCAGCAGCTTCACAGGGCTAGGAGGCTACACCTTC
clone size: few; CDR3 length: 13; D gene: -; J gene: TRBJ2-1; V gene: TRBV5-4; CDR3 protein: CASGRVYDNEQFF; CDR3 DNA: TGTGCCAGCGGCCGGGTTTATGACAATGAGCAGTTCTTC
clone size: -; CDR3 length: 14; D gene: -; J gene: TRBJ2-5; V gene: TRBV7-8; CDR3 protein: CASSFTEFYETQYF; CDR3 DNA: TGTGCCAGCAGCTTTACAGAATTTTACGAGACCCAGTACTTC
clone size: -; CDR3 length: 16; D gene: -; J gene: TRBJ2-7; V gene: TRBV6-5; CDR3 protein: CASSLFQQGISYEQYF; CDR3 DNA: TGTGCCAGCAGTTTATTTCAACAGGGAATCTCCTACGAGCAGTACTTC
clone size: -; CDR3 length: 17; D gene: TRBD2; J gene: TRBJ2-3; V gene: TRBV4-1; CDR3 protein: CASSIGPSGGYADTQYF; CDR3 DNA: TGCGCCAGCAGCATAGGGCCTAGCGGGGGGTACGCAGATACGCAGTATTTT
clone size: -; CDR3 length: 13; D gene: TRBD1; J gene: TRBJ2-7; V gene: TRBV7-9; CDR3 protein: CASSPGQGYEQYF; CDR3 DNA: TGTGCCAGCAGTCCGGGACAGGGCTACGAGCAGTACTTC
clone size: -; CDR3 length: 16; D gene: TRBD1; J gene: TRBJ1-2; V gene: TRBV5-6; CDR3 protein: CASSQTIRTGRHGYTF; CDR3 DNA: TGTGCCAGCAGTCAGACCATTAGGACAGGGAGGCATGGCTACACCTTC
clone size: -; CDR3 length: 14; D gene: -; J gene: TRBJ2-1; V gene: TRBV19; CDR3 protein: CATSRGAGVHEQFF; CDR3 DNA: TGTGCCACTAGCCGGGGGGCAGGGGTCCATGAGCAGTTCTTC
clone size: -; CDR3 length: 12; D gene: -; J gene: TRBJ2-3; V gene: TRBV2; CDR3 protein: CASRKGQNTQYF; CDR3 DNA: TGTGCCAGCAGGAAAGGACAAAACACGCAGTATTTT
clone size: -; CDR3 length: 16; D gene: TRBD1; J gene: TRBJ1-2; V gene: TRBV28; CDR3 protein: CASSPRQGLGFYGYTF; CDR3 DNA: TGTGCCAGCAGTCCGAGACAGGGGTTGGGATTCTATGGCTACACCTTC
clone size: once; CDR3 length: 15; D gene: TRBD1; J gene: TRBJ1-5; V gene: TRBV7-9; CDR3 protein: CASSLAGQGAEPQHF; CDR3 DNA: TGTGCCAGCAGCTTAGCGGGACAGGGGGCCGAGCCCCAGCATTTT
clone size: -; CDR3 length: 13; D gene: -; J gene: TRBJ1-2; V gene: TRBV29-1; CDR3 protein: CSVVAPPDYGYTF; CDR3 DNA: TGCAGCGTTGTAGCCCCCCCAGACTATGGCTACACCTTC
clone size: -; CDR3 length: 15; D gene: -; J gene: TRBJ2-1; V gene: TRBV5-4; CDR3 protein: CASSLGNRNWDEQFF; CDR3 DNA: TGTGCCAGCAGCTTGGGCAACAGGAACTGGGATGAGCAGTTCTTC
clone size: few; CDR3 length: 17; D gene: TRBD1; J gene: TRBJ1-5; V gene: TRBV27; CDR3 protein: CASSLSGTGDSNQPQHF; CDR3 DNA: TGTGCCAGCAGTTTATCGGGGACAGGGGATAGCAATCAGCCCCAGCATTTT
clone size: -; CDR3 length: 16; D gene: -; J gene: TRBJ2-5; V gene: TRBV7-2; CDR3 protein: CASSLGLAGEGETQYF; CDR3 DNA: TGTGCCAGCAGCCTGGGGCTGGCAGGGGAGGGGGAGACCCAGTACTTC
clone size: once; CDR3 length: 12; D gene: -; J gene: TRBJ2-3; V gene: TRBV19; CDR3 protein: CASLGPPDTQYF; CDR3 DNA: TGTGCCAGTCTGGGCCCCCCGGATACGCAGTATTTT